Shown below are 11 T cell receptor beta chains from a single sample sequenced in a study of human T cells and chemical hapten exposure. TCRdb reprocessed the RACE reads with MiXCR, giving one entry per CDR3 protein. The sample lists 340,000 or so distinct CDR3 sequences; around 6.9% were seen once. The sample's time point: patch test 1, 2 weeks after DPC sensitization. The treatment denotes: therapeutic diphenylcyclopropenone sensitization with weekly scalp DPC. The starting material was whole blood, obtained in connection with sensitization to the hapten diphenylcyclopropenone (DPC). These receptors all stem from a woman between 18 and 30 years old with alopecia areata. Some clones in this sample may be carry-over from other donors' samples.

In this sample, this clonotype turned up a few times. The chain carries TRBV19 and TRBJ1-5, with a possible D match to TRBD1 (5 bases). Trimming took 4 bases from V and 4 from J, leaving 11 bases between them. Germline V gene data show CDR1 as LNHDA and CDR2 as SQIVND (reference sequence). The length of the CDR3 is 14 residues. In DNA form, the CDR3 reads TGTGCCAGTAGTAAGGGGACCGGGAATCAGCCCCAGCATTTT. This gives the protein CASSKGTGNQPQHF.

This clonotype turned up a few times. V and J are TRBV28 and TRBJ2-7, with D unclear. The V gene's germline CDR1 is MDHEN and CDR2 SYDVKM. CDR3 length: 16 residues. V was cut by 5 bases and J by 0 bases, with 17 bases left in between. The CDR3 loop reads CASSKELAVYSYEQYF. CDR3 nucleotides: TGTGCCAGCAGTAAGGAATTGGCAGTCTACTCCTACGAGCAGTACTTC. The full variable domain, rest sourced from reference TRBV28 and TRBJ2-7, is DVKVTQSSRYLVKRTGEKVFLECVQDMDHENMFWYRQDPGLGLRLIYFSYDVKMKEKGDIPEGYSVSREKKERFSLILESASTNQTSMYLCASSKELAVYSYEQYFGPGTRLTVT.

This clonotype was seen ten or more times. One end of the junction fails to match germline, which may point to a read error. The chain recombines TRBV6-5 with TRBJ2-3; 10 bases fit TRBD2. Germline assignment: CDR1 MNHEY and CDR2 SVGAGI. The CDR3 runs 14 residues. CDR3 nucleotide sequence: TGTGCCAGCAGTTACTCGGCTAGCGGGGGCCCCCTCCATTTT. Translated: CASSYSASGGPLHF.

The table lists this clonotype with many counts. The DNA of the CDR3 is TGCAGTGCTAGAGATCCGGGGCAGAATAGCAATCAGCCCCAGCATTTT. As protein: CSARDPGQNSNQPQHF. V and J are TRBV20-1 and TRBJ1-5; a weak D match, TRBD1 (5 bases). V lost 0 bases, J lost 0 bases, and 12 bases lay in between. This CDR3 region has 16 residues. Germline CDR1 reads DFQATT; CDR2 reads SNEGSKA (reference sequence).

V gene TRBV6-5 combines with J gene TRBJ1-4; no definite D call. Trimming took 2 bases from V and 8 from J, leaving 9 bases between them. Germline lookup yields CDR1 MNHEY and CDR2 SVGAGI. This CDR3 has 13 amino acids. CDR3 in amino acids: CASSYKGREKLFF. CDR3 in DNA: TGTGCCAGCAGTTACAAGGGCCGCGAAAAACTGTTTTTT.

This clonotype has just a few counts. The gene calls are TRBV12-3 or TRBV12-4 and TRBJ1-2; no reliable D call. Trimming removed 5 bases from V and 3 bases from J, with 10 bases in between. The CDR3 contains 13 residues. The CDR3 DNA is TGTGCCAGCAGTCCAACCCGAGACTATGGCTACACCTTC. Encoded protein: CASSPTRDYGYTF.

This clonotype was detected many times. The rearrangement uses TRBV7-9 and TRBJ2-1; no reliable D call. V was pared by 2 bases and J by 6 bases, with 5 bases between. From germline, CDR1 is SEHNR and CDR2 FQNEAQ (reference sequence). The CDR3 contains 12 residues. The CDR3 bases are TGTGCCAGCAGCTTAAAACGCAATGAGCAGTTCTTC. Its protein is CASSLKRNEQFF.

The chain recombines TRBV7-3 with TRBJ2-5, with D unresolved. The germline V gene encodes CDR1 SGHTA and CDR2 FQGTGA. Trimming cost V 3 bases and J 5 bases, with 16 bases left between them. The CDR3 length is 15 residues. The CDR3 sequence is CASSFLGWAKETQYF. The CDR3 nucleotides read TGTGCCAGCAGCTTCTTGGGGTGGGCGAAGGAGACCCAGTACTTC.

This clonotype appeared a few times. The chain is built from TRBV5-6 and TRBJ1-5; tentative D call: TRBD1 (5 bases). CDR1 is SGHDT and CDR2 is YYEEEE in the germline V gene. V shed 5 bases and J shed 5 bases, with 14 bases lying between them. The CDR3 extends over 14 amino acids. In DNA form, the CDR3 reads TGTGCCAGCAGGGGGGACCGGGTGGATCAGCCCCAGCATTTT. Its protein is CASRGDRVDQPQHF. Looking up the rest from reference TRBV5-6 and TRBJ1-5 gives the full variable domain: DAGVTQSPTHLIKTRGQQVTLRCSPKSGHDTVSWYQQALGQGPQFIFQYYEEEERQRGNFPDRFSGHQFPNYSSELNVNALLLGDSALYLCASRGDRVDQPQHFGDGTRLSIL.

This clonotype was counted between two and nine times. The chain uses TRBV10-3 and TRBJ1-2; D uncertain. The length of the CDR3 is 13 residues. The germline CDR1 and CDR2 sequences are ENHRY and SYGVKD. The ends were cut back, 8 bases at V and 5 bases at J, with 15 bases in the middle. The CDR3 here is CAIGSEPGYGYTF. The DNA of the CDR3 is TGTGCCATCGGGTCTGAGCCGGGTTATGGCTACACCTTC.

A few counts support this clonotype. This chain links TRBV2 with TRBJ2-2; D gene ambiguous. Germline CDR1 and CDR2: SNHLY and FYNNEI. This CDR3 comprises 14 residues. V dropped 4 bases and J dropped 2 bases, with 8 bases sitting between them. The CDR3 DNA reads TGTGCCAGCAGTGGTGCCGGAAACACCGGGGAGCTGTTTTTT. It translates to CASSGAGNTGELFF.